This T cell receptor beta chain was retrieved from a study of T cells after posttransplantation cyclophosphamide. Study outcomes and limitations: Recipient CMV seropositivity and CMV reactivation strongly tracked TRB clonality.

In germline, CDR1 is SGHRS, CDR2 YFSETQ. CDR3 length: 14 amino acids. The junction had 7 bases not matched to a gene; V was cut back by 0 bases and J by 11 bases. Profiling relied on immunoSEQ multiplex PCR, and the TCRdb table lists in-frame clones only, not all of them. This sample carries around 44,000 clones and no singletons, and less than 2.5% goes to the top ten. In the case of this clone: Its target is unknown.

The specimen sequenced was PBMCs. This receptor was identified in a middle-aged man in good health, CMV-negative, and a related stem cell transplant donor. V and J are TRBV5-1 and TRBJ2-1, with 8 bases that match TRBD2. The CDR3: CASSLVAGSMQQFF. The CDR3 region has the DNA TGCGCCAGCAGCTTGGTAGCGGGGTCAATGCAGCAGTTCTTC.